Sequencing of this T cell receptor beta chain was carried out in a study of blood T cells in healthy people across ages. This clonotype appeared a few times. Germline V gene lookup returns CDR1 SGDLS and CDR2 YYNGEE. V lost 0 bases to trimming and J lost 4 bases, with 3 bases between them. This CDR3 region has 12 residues. No fewer than 5.5 micrograms of total RNA were isolated from every sample. Next came a second PCR, run for about 6 to 11 cycles, which used a sample-barcoded 5' primer along with a J-beta primer mix. TCRdb analysed the 5' RACE reads with MiXCR anew, one entry per CDR3 protein. The sample has about 1 million distinct CDR3 sequences; 45% are singletons.

V is TRBV9 and J is TRBJ2-3; D ambiguous. The sequence came from a woman aged 60-75 years in good health. The sample comprised blood. The chain's CDR3 is CASSVVPDTQYF. The CDR3, as DNA: TGTGCCAGCAGCGTAGTGCCAGATACGCAGTATTTT.